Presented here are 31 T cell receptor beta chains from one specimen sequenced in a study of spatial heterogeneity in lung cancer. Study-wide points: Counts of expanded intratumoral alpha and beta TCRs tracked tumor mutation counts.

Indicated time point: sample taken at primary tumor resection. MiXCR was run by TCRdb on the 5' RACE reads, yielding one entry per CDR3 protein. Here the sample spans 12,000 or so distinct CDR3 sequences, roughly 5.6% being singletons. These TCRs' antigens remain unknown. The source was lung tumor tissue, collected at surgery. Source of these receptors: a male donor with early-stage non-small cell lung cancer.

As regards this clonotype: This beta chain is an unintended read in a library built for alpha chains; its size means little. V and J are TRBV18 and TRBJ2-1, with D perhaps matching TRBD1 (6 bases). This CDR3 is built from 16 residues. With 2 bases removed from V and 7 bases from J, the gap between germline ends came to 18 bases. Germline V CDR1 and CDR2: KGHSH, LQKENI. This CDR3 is CASSPMGAISMNEQFF. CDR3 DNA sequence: TGTGCCAGCTCACCAATGGGGGCGATTAGTATGAATGAGCAGTTCTTC.

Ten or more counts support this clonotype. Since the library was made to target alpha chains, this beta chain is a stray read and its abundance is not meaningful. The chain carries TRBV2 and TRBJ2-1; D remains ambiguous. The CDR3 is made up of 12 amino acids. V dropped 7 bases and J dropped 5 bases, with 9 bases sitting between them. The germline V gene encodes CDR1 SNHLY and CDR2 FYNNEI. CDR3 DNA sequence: TGTGCCAGCACCGCCCAGGACAATGAGCAGTTCTTC. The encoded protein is CASTAQDNEQFF.

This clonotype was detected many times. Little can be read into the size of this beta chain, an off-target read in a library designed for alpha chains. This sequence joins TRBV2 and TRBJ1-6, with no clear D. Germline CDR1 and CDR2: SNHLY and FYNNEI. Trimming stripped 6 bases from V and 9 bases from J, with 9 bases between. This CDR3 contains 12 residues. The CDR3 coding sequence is TGTGCCAGCAGCCCAGAAGGTTCACCCCTCCACTTT. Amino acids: CASSPEGSPLHF.

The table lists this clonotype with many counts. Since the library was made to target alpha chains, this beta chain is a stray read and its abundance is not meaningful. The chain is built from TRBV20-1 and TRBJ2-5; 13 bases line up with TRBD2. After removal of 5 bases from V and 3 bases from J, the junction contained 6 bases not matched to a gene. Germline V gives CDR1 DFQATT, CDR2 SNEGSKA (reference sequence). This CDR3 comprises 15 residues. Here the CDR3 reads CSAPRTSGGEETQYF. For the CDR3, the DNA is TGCAGTGCTCCCCGGACTAGCGGGGGTGAAGAGACCCAGTACTTC.

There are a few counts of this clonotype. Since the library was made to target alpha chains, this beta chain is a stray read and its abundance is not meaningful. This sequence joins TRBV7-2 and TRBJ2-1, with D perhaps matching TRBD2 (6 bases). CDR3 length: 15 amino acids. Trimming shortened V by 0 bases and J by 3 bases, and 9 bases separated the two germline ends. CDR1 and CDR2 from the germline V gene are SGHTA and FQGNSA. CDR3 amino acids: CASSLAGGYYNEQFF. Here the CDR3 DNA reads TGTGCCAGCAGCTTAGCGGGGGGATACTACAATGAGCAGTTCTTC. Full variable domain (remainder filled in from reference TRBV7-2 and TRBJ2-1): GAGVSQSPSNKVTEKGKDVELRCDPISGHTALYWYRQSLGQGLEFLIYFQGNSAPDKSGLPSDRFSAERTGGSVSTLTIQRTQQEDSAVYLCASSLAGGYYNEQFFGPGTRLTVL.

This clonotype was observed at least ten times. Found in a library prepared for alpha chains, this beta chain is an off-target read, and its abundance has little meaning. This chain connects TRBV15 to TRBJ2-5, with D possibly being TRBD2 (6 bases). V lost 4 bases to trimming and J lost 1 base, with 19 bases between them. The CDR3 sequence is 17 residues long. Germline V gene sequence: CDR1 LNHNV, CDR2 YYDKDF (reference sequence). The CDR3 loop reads CATSIPPDYKGQETQYF. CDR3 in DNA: TGTGCCACCAGCATCCCTCCGGACTACAAGGGCCAAGAGACCCAGTACTTC.

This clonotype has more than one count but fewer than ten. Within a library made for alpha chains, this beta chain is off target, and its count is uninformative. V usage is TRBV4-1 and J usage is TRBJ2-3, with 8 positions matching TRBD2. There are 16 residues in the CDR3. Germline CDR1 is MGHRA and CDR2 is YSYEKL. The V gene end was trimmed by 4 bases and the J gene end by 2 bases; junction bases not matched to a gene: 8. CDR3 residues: CASSPQAGVTTDTQYF. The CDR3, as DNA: TGCGCCAGCAGCCCACAAGCGGGGGTGACCACAGATACGCAGTATTTT.

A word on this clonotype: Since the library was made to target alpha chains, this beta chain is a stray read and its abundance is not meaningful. The CDR3 reads CASSLGLRTEAFF. The DNA for the CDR3 is TGTGCCAGCAGTCTCGGACTGCGCACTGAAGCTTTCTTT. The chain joins TRBV7-6 to TRBJ1-1, with D unresolved. V was cut by 6 bases and J by 4 bases, with 12 bases left in between. The germline gives CDR1 SGHVS, CDR2 FNYEAQ. The CDR3 is 13 residues long. The variable domain in full, with the rest retrieved from reference TRBV7-6 and TRBJ1-1, is GAGVSQSPRYKVTKRGQDVALRCDPISGHVSLYWYRQALGQGPEFLTYFNYEAQQDKSGLPNDRFSAERPEGSISTLTIQRTEQRDSAMYRCASSLGLRTEAFFGQGTRLTVV.

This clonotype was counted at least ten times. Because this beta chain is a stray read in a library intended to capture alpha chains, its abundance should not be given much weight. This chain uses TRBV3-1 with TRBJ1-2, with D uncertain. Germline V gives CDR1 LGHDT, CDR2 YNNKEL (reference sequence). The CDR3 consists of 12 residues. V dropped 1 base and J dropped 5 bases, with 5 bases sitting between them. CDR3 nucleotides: TGTGCCAGCAGCCAAGGGCGGTATGGCTACACCTTC. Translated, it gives CASSQGRYGYTF.

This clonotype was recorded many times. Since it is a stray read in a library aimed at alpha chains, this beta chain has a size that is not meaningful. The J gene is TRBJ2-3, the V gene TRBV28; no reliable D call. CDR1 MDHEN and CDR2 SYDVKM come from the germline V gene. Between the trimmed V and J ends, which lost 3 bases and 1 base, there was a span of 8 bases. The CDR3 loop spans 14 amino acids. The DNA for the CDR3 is TGTGCCAGCAGTTTTTTGTCCGGCACAGATACGCAGTATTTT. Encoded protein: CASSFLSGTDTQYF.

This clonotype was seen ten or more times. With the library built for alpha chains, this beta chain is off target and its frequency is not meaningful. In DNA form, the CDR3 reads TGTGCCAGCTCCCTTCTCAACCGAGATACGCAGTATTTT. Translation gives CASSLLNRDTQYF. J is TRBJ2-3 and V is TRBV18; no clear D. This CDR3 is 13 amino acids long. Germline V gene sequence: CDR1 KGHSH, CDR2 LQKENI. Trimming removed 6 bases from V and 5 bases from J, with 12 bases in between.

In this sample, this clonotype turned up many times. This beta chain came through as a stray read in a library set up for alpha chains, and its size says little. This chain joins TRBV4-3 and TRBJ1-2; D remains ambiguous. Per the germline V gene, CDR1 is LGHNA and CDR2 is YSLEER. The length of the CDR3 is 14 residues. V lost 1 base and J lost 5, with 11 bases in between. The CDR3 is CASSQAEGLYGYTF. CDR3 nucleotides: TGCGCCAGCAGCCAAGCGGAGGGATTATATGGCTACACCTTC.

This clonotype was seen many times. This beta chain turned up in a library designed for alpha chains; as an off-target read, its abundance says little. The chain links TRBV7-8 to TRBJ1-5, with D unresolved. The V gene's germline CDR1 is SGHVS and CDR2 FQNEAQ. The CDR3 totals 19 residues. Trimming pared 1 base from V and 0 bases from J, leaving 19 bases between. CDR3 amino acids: CASSLERQPGWGSNQPQHF. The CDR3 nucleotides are TGTGCCAGCAGCTTAGAAAGGCAGCCGGGGTGGGGTAGCAATCAGCCCCAGCATTTT.

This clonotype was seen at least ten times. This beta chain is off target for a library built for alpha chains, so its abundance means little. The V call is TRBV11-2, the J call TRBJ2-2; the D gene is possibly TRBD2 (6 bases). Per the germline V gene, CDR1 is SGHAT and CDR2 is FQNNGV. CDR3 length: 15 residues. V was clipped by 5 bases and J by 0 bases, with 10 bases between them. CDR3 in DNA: TGTGCCAGCAGCCGTGGGAGGTCGAACACCGGGGAGCTGTTTTTT. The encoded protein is CASSRGRSNTGELFF.

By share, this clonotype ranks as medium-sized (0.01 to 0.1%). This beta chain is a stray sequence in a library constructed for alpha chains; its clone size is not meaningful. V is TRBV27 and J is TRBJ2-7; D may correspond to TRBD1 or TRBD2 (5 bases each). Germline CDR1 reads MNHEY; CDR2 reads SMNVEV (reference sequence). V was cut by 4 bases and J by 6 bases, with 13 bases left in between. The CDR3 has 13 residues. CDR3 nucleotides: TGTGCCAGCAGTTGGGACCGAGGTGCCGAGCAGTACTTC. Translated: CASSWDRGAEQYF.

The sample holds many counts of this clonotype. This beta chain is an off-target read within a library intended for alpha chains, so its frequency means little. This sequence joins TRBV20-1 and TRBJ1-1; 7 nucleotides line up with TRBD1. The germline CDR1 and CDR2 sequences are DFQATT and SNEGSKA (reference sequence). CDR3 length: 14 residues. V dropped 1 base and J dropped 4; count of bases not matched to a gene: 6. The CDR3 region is CSARGDRVVTEAFF. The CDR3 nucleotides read TGCAGTGCTAGAGGAGACAGGGTGGTCACTGAAGCTTTCTTT.

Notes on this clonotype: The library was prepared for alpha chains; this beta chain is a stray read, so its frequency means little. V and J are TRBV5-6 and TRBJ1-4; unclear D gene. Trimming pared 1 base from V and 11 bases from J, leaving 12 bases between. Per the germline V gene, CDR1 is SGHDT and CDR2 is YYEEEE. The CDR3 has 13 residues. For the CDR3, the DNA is TGTGCCAGCAGCTTGAACCGATGGGAGAAACTGTTTTTT. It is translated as CASSLNRWEKLFF.

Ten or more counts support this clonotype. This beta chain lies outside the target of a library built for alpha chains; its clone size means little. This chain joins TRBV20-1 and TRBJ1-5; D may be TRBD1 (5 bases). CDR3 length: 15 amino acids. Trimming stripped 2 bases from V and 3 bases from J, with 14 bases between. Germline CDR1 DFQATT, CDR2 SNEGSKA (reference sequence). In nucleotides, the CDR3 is TGCAGTGCTAGAAAGGGCCAGGGATTCAATCAGCCCCAGCATTTT. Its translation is CSARKGQGFNQPQHF.

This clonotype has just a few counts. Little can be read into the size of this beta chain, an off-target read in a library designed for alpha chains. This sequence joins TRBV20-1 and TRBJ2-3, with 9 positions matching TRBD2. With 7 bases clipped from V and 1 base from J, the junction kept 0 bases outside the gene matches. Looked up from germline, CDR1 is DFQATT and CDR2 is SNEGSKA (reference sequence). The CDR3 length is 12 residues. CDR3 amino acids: CSGTSGTDTQYF. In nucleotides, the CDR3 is TGCAGTGGGACTAGCGGCACAGATACGCAGTATTTT.

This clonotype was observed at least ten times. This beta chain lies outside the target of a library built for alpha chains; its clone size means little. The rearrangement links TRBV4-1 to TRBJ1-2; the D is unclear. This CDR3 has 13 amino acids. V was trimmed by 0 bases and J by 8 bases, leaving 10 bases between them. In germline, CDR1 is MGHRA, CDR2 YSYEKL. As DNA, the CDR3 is TGCGCCAGCAGCCAAGATCCTGAAAGGGGCTACACCTTC. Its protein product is CASSQDPERGYTF.

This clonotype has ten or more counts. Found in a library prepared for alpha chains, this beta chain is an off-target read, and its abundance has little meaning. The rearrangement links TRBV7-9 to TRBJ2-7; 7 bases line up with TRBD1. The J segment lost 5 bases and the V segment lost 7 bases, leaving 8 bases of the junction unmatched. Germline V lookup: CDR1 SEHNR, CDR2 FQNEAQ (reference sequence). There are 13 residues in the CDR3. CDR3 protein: CASISTGTDEQYF. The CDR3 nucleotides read TGTGCCAGCATCTCGACAGGGACGGACGAGCAGTACTTC.

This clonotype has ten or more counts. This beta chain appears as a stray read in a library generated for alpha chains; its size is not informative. The CDR3 DNA is TGTGCCAGTAGTGTCCAGGGGAAAGAGAATTCACCCCTCCACTTT. Its protein is CASSVQGKENSPLHF. The chain carries TRBV19 and TRBJ1-6; D possibly corresponds to TRBD1 (6 bases). Germline CDR1 reads LNHDA; CDR2 reads SQIVND (reference sequence). V was clipped by 5 bases and J by 7 bases, with 15 bases between them. CDR3 size: 15 residues.

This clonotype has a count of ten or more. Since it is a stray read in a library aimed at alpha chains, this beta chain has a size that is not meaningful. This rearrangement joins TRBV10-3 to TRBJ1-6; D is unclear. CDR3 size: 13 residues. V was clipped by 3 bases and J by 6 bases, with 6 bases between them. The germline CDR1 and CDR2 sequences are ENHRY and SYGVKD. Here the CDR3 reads CAISEGSNSPLHF. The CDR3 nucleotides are TGTGCCATCAGTGAAGGCTCTAATTCACCCCTCCACTTT.

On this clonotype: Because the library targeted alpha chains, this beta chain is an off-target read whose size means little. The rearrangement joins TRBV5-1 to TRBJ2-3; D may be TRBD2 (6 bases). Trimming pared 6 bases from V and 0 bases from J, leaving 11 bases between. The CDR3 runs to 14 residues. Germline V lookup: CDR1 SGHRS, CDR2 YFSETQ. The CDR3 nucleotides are TGCGCCAGCATTAGGGGAGGAAGCACAGATACGCAGTATTTT. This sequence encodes CASIRGGSTDTQYF.

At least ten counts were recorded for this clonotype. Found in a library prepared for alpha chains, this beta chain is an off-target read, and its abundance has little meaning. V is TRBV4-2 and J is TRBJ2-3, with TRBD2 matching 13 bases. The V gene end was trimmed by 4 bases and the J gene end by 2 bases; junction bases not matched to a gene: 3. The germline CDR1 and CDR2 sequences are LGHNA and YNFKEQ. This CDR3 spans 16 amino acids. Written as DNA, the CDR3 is TGTGCCAGCAGCCGTGGGACTAGCGGGGACACAGATACGCAGTATTTT. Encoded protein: CASSRGTSGDTDTQYF.

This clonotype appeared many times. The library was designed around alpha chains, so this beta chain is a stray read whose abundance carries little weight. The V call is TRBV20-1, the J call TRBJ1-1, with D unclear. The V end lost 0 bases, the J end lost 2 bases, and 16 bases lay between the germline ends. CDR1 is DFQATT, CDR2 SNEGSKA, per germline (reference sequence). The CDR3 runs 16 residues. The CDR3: CSARDVSRGGNTEAFF. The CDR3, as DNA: TGCAGTGCTAGAGATGTCTCCCGGGGTGGCAACACTGAAGCTTTCTTT.

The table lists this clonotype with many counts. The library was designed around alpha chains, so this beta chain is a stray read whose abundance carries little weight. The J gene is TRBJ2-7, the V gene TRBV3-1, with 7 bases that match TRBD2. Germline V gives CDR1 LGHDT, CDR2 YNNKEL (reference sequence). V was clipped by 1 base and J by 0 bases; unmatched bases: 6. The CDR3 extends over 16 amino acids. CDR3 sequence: CASSQGAAGTSYEQYF. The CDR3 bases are TGTGCCAGCAGCCAAGGGGCAGCGGGGACCTCCTACGAGCAGTACTTC.

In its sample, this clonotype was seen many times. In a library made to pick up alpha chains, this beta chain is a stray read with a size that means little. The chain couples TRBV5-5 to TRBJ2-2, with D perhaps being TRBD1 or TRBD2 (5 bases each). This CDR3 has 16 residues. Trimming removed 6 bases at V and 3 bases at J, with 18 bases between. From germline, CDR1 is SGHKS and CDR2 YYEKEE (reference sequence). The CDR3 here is CASTLVRDPDTGELFF. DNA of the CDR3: TGTGCCAGCACCCTCGTCCGGGACCCTGACACCGGGGAGCTGTTTTTT.

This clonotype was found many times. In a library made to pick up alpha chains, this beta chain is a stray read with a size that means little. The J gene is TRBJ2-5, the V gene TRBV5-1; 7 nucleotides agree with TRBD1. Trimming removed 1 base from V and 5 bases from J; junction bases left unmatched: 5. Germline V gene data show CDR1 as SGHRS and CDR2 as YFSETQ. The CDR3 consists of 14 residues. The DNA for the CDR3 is TGCGCCAGCAGCTTGCAGGGGGTATGGGAGACCCAGTACTTC. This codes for CASSLQGVWETQYF.

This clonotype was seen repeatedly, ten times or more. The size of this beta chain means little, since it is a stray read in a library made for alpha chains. This chain's CDR3 is CASSSSGGSPLHF. DNA of the CDR3: TGTGCCAGCAGTTCATCAGGGGGTTCACCCCTCCACTTT. The genes are TRBV27 and TRBJ1-6, with 7 bases lining up with TRBD1. This CDR3 is 13 amino acids long. J gave up 9 bases and V 4 bases, and 3 bases lay outside the gene matches. Germline values: CDR1 MNHEY, CDR2 SMNVEV (reference sequence).

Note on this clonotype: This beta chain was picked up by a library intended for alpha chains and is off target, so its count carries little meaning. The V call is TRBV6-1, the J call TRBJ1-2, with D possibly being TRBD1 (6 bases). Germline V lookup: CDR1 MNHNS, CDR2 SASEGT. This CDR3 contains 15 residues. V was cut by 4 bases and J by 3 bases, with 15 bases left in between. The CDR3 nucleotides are TGTGCCAGCAGTGCGTACAGGGAAGACTACTATGGCTACACCTTC. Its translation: CASSAYREDYYGYTF.